The entry that follows covers one T cell receptor beta chain sequence. What it recognizes is unknown. Second-dose schedules of about 4 or about 12 weeks were combined. These data belong to a study of T cell responses to AZD1222 COVID-19 vaccine. Study observations and caveats: The donor cohort was predominantly white British with a female majority, and clonal diversity may have been underestimated. None of the repertoires were sampled until the peak T cell response had passed.

Using immunoSEQ multiplex PCR, the repertoire was profiled, and TCRdb retains in-frame clones only, with some absent. The sample shows approximately 200,000 clones, roughly 92% of them seen only once. Specimen: peripheral blood, collected 28 days after the second AZD1222 dose. This TCR was sampled from an adult who received the AZD1222 COVID-19 vaccine.

CDR3 DNA: TGCGCCAGCAGCTTGGGGGCGGCGGGGGCAGGCACAGATACGCAGTATTTT. It specifies CASSLGAAGAGTDTQYF. The chain carries TRBV5-1 and TRBJ2-3; TRBD2 might be the D (7 bases). The V gene lost 0 bases and the J gene lost 1 base, with 15 bases spanning the gap. The V gene's germline CDR1 is SGHRS and CDR2 YFSETQ. This CDR3 comprises 17 residues.